This record looks at one T cell receptor (beta chain) sequence and its context. Its specific antigen is unknown. Base-call qualities are not available, and no considerably larger clone is one nucleotide away. This record belongs to a study of neoadjuvant anti-PD-1 for oral cavity cancer (dated by TCRdb to the early 2020s). Study-wide context: Patients mostly received three to four biweekly doses of nivolumab at 3 mg/kg before curative-intent surgical resection. There were roughly 13 patients in the parent correlative cohort, and the response rate was 33%. Patients who did not progress were given a fourth nivolumab dose at about day 43 and had definitive surgical resection on days 50-56. Responders were defined as patients with complete response, partial response or stable disease by RECIST 1.1; non-responders were defined as patients with progression. Results the study describes overall, beyond this receptor: TCR analyses included only three patients per response group, and the authors called for larger cohorts for validation. Greater tumor shrinkage correlated with larger post-treatment sizes of preexisting intratumoral clones, which suggests that expansion of preexisting clones contributed to response. Higher pretreatment blood TCRbeta clonality and lower post-treatment tumor TCRbeta clonality were correlated with higher pretreatment blood Treg/Th17 ratios.

Tumor libraries used mostly 4 to 6 ug of input genomic DNA for survey sequencing, with two replicates per sample. TCRbeta libraries were prepared with the immunoSEQ hsTCRbeta kit according to the manufacturer's instructions. Sequencing of the completed libraries took place using an Illumina NovaSeq 6000 S4 flow cell after they had been pooled to about 3.2 nM. The authors' analysis ran thus. The immunoSEQ Analyzer was used for raw data preprocessing and quality control. The analysis was restricted to productive rearrangements, with each unique CDR3 amino acid sequence defining a clonotype. Repertoire clonality was estimated as the Gini-Simpson index, computed with the R package tcR. Student's t test was used to compare Gini indices, while Pearson correlation assessed associations with tumor size change. In its TCRdb copy, this immuneACCESS table keeps in-frame sequences only and misses some clones. Where compared with another copy, unresolved V genes explain less than half of these, and the others have no known cause. D and trimming were read from the DNA, whereas the V and J calls and clone size are those reported in that table. The sample table records tens of thousands of clones; approximately 27% of these occur just once. The top ten constitute about 15% of the sample.

The CDR3 spans 13 residues, from the cysteine through the phenylalanine. The read is trimmed to its CDR3 DNA, 39 bases read in frame from base 1. According to the germline V gene, CDR1 reads MDHEN and CDR2 reads SYDVKM. V lost 7 bases and J lost 4 bases; the stretch between them is 14 bases long. Reading the label with the study, this specimen's time point is: after neoadjuvant nivolumab, at surgical resection. The patients had newly diagnosed stage II-IVA oral cavity squamous cell carcinoma and had not received any prior systemic or radiation treatment. The cohort consisted of patients with HPV-negative, locally advanced oral cavity squamous cell carcinoma. The samples were drawn from a longitudinal correlative study tied to a single-arm phase II trial testing neoadjuvant nivolumab in oral cavity squamous cell carcinoma. Subject-matched pre- and post-treatment PBMCs and tumors from three responders and three non-responders were subjected to genomic DNA-based TCRbeta sequencing. The Maxwell RSC DNA from Tissue kit was used to isolate genomic DNA from tumor tissue.

The source of this sequence is a person between 35 and 79 years old with oral cavity squamous cell carcinoma. The rearranged chain carries TRBV28 and TRBJ2-7, and the D gene may be TRBD2, 5 bases matching. Sequenced here: tumor tissue, sampled after nivolumab (anti-PD-1) treatment. The DNA reads TGTGCCAGCACCTTCCCTAGCTCTTACGAGCAGTACTTC. Its protein product is CASTFPSSYEQYF.